These 9 T cell receptor beta chains share one sample of origin, sequenced in a study of Graves' ophthalmopathy and Graves' hyperthyroidism (dated by TCRdb to the late 2010s). The sequencer listed for this sample is Illumina HiSeq 2000. For repertoire sequencing, TCR beta CDR3 regions were amplified from RNA transcripts. HTBI primers and the Qiagen OneStep RT-PCR kit were used in a first-round RT-PCR, which was followed by a second-round multiplex PCR, size selection and purification. Starting from the raw public reads, TCRdb applied fastp trimming at Q25, assembled clones with MiXCR and retained in-frame beta chains. Each record represents a unique CDR3 protein, reported with the most common genes and DNA among its rows. The sample includes more than 300,000 distinct CDR3 sequences, with 15% observed a single time. 7% of the sample is in the top ten clones. The specimen was peripheral blood. The origin of the receptors is a woman aged 18-30 years with stable Graves' hyperthyroidism. Donor details come from another sample of the same person, matched by shared clones.

The V call is TRBV20-1, the J call TRBJ1-2, with TRBD1 identical over 7 bases. J lost 4 bases, V lost 5 bases, and 13 bases had no gene match. This CDR3 contains 15 residues. The germline gives CDR1 DFQATT, CDR2 SNEGSKA (reference sequence). CDR3 loop: CSAFNPTGAVYGYTF. CDR3 bases: TGCAGTGCTTTTAATCCTACAGGGGCAGTCTATGGCTACACCTTC.

This clonotype was counted ten times or more. The genes are TRBV2 and TRBJ2-5, with TRBD1 identical over 8 bases. This CDR3 contains 14 residues. CDR1 is SNHLY, CDR2 FYNNEI, per germline. The ends lost 4 bases at V and 5 bases at J; junction bases unmatched: 6. The CDR3 DNA sequence: TGTGCCAGCAGTGGGACAGGGAATATGGAGACCCAGTACTTC. Protein product: CASSGTGNMETQYF.

V usage is TRBV25-1 and J usage is TRBJ1-1, with D possibly being TRBD1 (6 bases). The CDR3 contains 12 residues. Germline CDR1 is MGHDK and CDR2 is SYGVNS. Trimming left V 6 bases short and J 8 bases short, with 13 bases between. DNA for the CDR3: TGTGCCAGCAGCCCCGGGACATCGGAAGCTTTCTTT. It codes for CASSPGTSEAFF.

This clonotype was found many times. The J gene is TRBJ1-1, the V gene TRBV6-1; possibly TRBD1 for D (6 bases). Germline CDR1 MNHNS, CDR2 SASEGT. The V gene lost 5 bases and the J gene lost 3 bases, with 13 bases spanning the gap. The CDR3 sequence is 14 residues long. CDR3 in amino acids: CASSKDSVYTEAFF. In nucleotides, the CDR3 is TGTGCCAGCAGTAAGGACAGCGTTTACACTGAAGCTTTCTTT.

The sample holds many counts of this clonotype. This sequence joins TRBV4-3 and TRBJ1-5; D is perhaps TRBD1 (6 bases). V was shortened by 0 bases and J by 0 bases, with 9 bases between the two germline ends. CDR3 length equals 16 residues. Germline V gives CDR1 LGHNA, CDR2 YSLEER. The CDR3 region is CASSQDHRDSNQPQHF. The CDR3 nucleotides are TGCGCCAGCAGCCAAGATCACAGGGATAGCAATCAGCCCCAGCATTTT.

There are many counts of this clonotype. The chain uses TRBV12-3 or TRBV12-4 and TRBJ1-5, with a possible D match to TRBD1 (5 bases). The CDR3 covers 15 residues. Deletions cut 7 bases from V and 2 bases from J, with 15 bases between. This CDR3 reads CASTLGGNRNQPQHF. CDR3 DNA: TGTGCCAGCACCCTCGGGGGTAACCGCAATCAGCCCCAGCATTTT.

This clonotype appeared many times. The gene calls are TRBV13 and TRBJ1-2; the D gene is possibly TRBD1 (5 bases). CDR1 PRHDT and CDR2 FYEKMQ come from the germline V gene (reference sequence). This CDR3 contains 14 residues. Trimming took 5 bases from V and 7 from J, leaving 17 bases between them. CDR3 nucleotide sequence: TGTGCCAGCAGCCTCCCCGGGGCCCGGGGTGGCTACACCTTC. As protein: CASSLPGARGGYTF.

At least ten counts were recorded for this clonotype. This chain uses TRBV7-9 with TRBJ2-7, with D tentatively TRBD2 (5 bases). V was shortened by 5 bases and J by 4 bases, with 18 bases between the two germline ends. Germline CDR1 and CDR2: SEHNR and FQNEAQ (reference sequence). CDR3 length: 15 residues. CDR3 nucleotides: TGTGCCAGCAGCCCCCTGCCAGGCGGGTTTTACGAGCAGTACTTC. It translates to CASSPLPGGFYEQYF.

The table lists this clonotype with many counts. V and J are TRBV19 and TRBJ1-1; 10 positions match TRBD1. Trimming took 10 bases from V and 3 from J; bases not matched to a gene: 5. Germline V gene sequence: CDR1 LNHDA, CDR2 SQIVND (reference sequence). This CDR3 is built from 13 residues. This CDR3 is CATDRGLDTEAFF. CDR3 in DNA: TGTGCCACCGACAGGGGGCTTGACACTGAAGCTTTCTTT.